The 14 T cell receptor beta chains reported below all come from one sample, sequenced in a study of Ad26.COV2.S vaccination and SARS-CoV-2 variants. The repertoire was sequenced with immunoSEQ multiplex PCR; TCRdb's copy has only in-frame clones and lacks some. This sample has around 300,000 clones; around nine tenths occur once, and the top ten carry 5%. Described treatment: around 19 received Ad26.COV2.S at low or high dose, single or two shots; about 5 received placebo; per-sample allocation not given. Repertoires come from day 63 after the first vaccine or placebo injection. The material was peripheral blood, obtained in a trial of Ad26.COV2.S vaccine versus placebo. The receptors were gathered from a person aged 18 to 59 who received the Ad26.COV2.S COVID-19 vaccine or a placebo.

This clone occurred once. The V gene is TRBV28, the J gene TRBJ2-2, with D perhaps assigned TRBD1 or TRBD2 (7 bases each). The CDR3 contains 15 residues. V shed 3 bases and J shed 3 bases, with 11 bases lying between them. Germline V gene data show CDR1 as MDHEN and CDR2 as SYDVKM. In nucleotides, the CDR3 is TGTGCCAGCAGTTTTCAGGGGGGGGACACCGGGGAGCTGTTTTTT. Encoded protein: CASSFQGGDTGELFF.

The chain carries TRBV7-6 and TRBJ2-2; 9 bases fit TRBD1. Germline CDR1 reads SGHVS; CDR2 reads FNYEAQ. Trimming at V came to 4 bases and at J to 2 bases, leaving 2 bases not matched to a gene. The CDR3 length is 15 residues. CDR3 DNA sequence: TGTGCCAGCAGCTGGGACAGGGAAAACACCGGGGAGCTGTTTTTT. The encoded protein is CASSWDRENTGELFF.

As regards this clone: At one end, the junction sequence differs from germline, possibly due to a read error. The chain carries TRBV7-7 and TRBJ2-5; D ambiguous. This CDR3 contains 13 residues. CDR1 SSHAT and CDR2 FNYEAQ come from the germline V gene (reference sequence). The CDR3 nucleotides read TGTGCTAGCAGCTTAGTTGCTCAAGAGACCCAGTACTTC. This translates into CASSLVAQETQYF.

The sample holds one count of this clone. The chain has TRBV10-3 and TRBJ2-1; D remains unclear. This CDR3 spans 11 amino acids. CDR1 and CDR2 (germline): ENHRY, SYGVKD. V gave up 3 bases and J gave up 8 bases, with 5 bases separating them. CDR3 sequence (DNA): TGTGCCATCAGTGAAGGTGATGAGCAGTTCTTC. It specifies CAISEGDEQFF.

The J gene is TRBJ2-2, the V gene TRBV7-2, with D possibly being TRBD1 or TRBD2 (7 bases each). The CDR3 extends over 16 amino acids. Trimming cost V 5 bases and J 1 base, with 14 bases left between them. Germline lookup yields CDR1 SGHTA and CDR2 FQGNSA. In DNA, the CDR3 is TGTGCCAGCAGCCCAGGGGGGGCAGGGAACACCGGGGAGCTGTTTTTT. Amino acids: CASSPGGAGNTGELFF.

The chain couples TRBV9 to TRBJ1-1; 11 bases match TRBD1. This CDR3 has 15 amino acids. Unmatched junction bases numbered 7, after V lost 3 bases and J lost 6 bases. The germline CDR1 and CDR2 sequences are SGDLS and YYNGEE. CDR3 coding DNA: TGTGCCAGCAGCGCAGCCGGGACAGGGGGTTCTGAAGCTTTCTTT. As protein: CASSAAGTGGSEAFF. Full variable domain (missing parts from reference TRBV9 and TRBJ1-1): DSGVTQTPKHLITATGQRVTLRCSPRSGDLSVYWYQQSLDQGLQFLIQYYNGEERAKGNILERFSAQQFPDLHSELNLSSLELGDSALYFCASSAAGTGGSEAFFGQGTRLTVV.

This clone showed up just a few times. CDR3 amino acids: CASSLVLLWTVAPEAFF. CDR3 sequence (DNA): TGTGCCAGCAGCTTAGTTCTCCTTTGGACGGTCGCTCCTGAAGCTTTCTTT. The rearrangement joins TRBV13 to TRBJ1-1, with unresolved D. Trimming took off 1 base at V and 6 bases at J, with 21 bases between the two ends. The CDR3 length is 17 residues. CDR1 and CDR2 from the germline V gene are PRHDT and FYEKMQ (reference sequence).

This CDR3 is CASSSSGTSGPYEQYF. The CDR3 bases are TGTGCCAGCAGCTCCAGCGGGACTAGCGGGCCCTACGAGCAGTACTTC. This chain uses TRBV5-8 with TRBJ2-7, with 12 bases that match TRBD2. J lost 2 bases, V lost 3 bases, and 6 bases had no gene match. Germline V gives CDR1 SGHTS, CDR2 YDEGEE. This CDR3 comprises 16 residues.

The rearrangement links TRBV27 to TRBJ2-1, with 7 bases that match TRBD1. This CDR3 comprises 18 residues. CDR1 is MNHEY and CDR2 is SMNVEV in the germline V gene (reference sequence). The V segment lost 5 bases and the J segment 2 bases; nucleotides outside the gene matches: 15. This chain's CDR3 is CASSQTYTRQGTYNEQFF. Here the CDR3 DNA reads TGTGCCAGCAGTCAAACCTATACAAGACAGGGAACCTACAATGAGCAGTTCTTC.

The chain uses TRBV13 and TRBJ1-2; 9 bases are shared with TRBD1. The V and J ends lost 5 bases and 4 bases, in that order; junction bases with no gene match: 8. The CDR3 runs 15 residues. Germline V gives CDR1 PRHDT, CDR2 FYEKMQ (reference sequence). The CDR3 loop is CASSPGTGRVYGYTF. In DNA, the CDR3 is TGTGCCAGCAGCCCCGGGACAGGGAGGGTCTATGGCTACACCTTC.

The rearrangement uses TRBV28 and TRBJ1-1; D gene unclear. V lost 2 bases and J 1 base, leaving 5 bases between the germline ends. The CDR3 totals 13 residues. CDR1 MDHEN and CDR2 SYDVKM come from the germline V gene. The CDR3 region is CASSLTQNTEAFF. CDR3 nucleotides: TGTGCCAGCAGTTTAACCCAGAACACTGAAGCTTTCTTT.

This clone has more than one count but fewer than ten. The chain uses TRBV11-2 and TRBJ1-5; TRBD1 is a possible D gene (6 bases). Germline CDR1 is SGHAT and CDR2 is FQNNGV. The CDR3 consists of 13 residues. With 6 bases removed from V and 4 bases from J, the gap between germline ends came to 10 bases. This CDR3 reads CASSLDRNQPQHF. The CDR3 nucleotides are TGTGCCAGCAGTCTAGACAGGAATCAGCCCCAGCATTTT. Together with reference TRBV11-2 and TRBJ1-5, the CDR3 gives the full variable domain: EAGVAQSPRYKIIEKRQSVAFWCNPISGHATLYWYQQILGQGPKLLIQFQNNGVVDDSQLPKDRFSAERLKGVDSTLKIQPAKLEDSAVYLCASSLDRNQPQHFGDGTRLSIL.

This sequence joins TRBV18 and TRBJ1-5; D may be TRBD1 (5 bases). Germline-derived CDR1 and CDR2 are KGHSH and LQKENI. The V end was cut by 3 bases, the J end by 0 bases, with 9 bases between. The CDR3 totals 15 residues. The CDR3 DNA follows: TGTGCCAGCTCACCCGGGGGTTCTAGCAATCAGCCCCAGCATTTT. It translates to CASSPGGSSNQPQHF.

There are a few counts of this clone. The CDR3 sequence: CASSKDSGDRSPAPSGNTIYF. CDR3 nucleotides: TGTGCCAGCAGCAAGGACAGTGGCGACAGATCGCCTGCGCCCTCTGGAAACACCATATATTTT. The V and J genes are TRBV21-1 and TRBJ1-3; TRBD1 was called by the table and not checked on the DNA. TRBV21-1 is recorded as a pseudogene. The CDR3 spans 21 residues.